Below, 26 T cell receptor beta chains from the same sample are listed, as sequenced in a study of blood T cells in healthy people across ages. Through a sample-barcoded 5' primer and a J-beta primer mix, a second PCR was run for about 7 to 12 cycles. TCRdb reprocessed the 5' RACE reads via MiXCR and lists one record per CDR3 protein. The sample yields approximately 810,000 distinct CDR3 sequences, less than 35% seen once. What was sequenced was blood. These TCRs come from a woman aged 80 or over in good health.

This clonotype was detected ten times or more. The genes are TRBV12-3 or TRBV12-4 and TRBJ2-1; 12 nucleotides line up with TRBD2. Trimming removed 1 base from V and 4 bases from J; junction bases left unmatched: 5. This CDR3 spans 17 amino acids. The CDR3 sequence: CASSLELAGGIYNEQFF. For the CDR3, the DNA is TGTGCCAGCAGTTTAGAACTAGCGGGGGGAATTTACAATGAGCAGTTCTTC.

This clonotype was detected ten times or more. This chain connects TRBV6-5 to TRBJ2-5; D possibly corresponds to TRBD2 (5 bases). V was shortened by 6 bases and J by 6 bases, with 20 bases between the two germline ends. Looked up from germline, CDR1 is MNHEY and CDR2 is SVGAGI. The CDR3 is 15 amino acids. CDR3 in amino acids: CASRNLGRDSKTQYF. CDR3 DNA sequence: TGTGCCAGCAGAAACCTAGGGAGAGATTCAAAGACCCAGTACTTC.

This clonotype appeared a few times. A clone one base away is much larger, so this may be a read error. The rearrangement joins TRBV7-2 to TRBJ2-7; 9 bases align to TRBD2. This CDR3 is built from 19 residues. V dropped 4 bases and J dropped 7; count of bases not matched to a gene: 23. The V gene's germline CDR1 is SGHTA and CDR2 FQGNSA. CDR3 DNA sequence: TGTGCCAGCAGCTCCCCTCCCCTTAGCGGGGGTCTCCTTTACAATGAGCAGTACTTC. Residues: CASSSPPLSGGLLYNEQYF.

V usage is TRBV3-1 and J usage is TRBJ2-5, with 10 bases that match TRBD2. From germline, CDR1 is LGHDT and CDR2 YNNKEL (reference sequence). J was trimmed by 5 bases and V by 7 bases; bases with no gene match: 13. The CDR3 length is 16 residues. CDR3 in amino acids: CASTNWAGLARETQYF. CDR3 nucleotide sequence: TGTGCCAGCACCAACTGGGCGGGACTAGCGAGGGAGACCCAGTACTTC.

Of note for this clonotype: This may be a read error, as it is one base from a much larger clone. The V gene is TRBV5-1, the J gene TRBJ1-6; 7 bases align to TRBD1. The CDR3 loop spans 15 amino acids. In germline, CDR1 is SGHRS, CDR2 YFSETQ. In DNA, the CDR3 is TGCGCCAGCAGCTTGAGAGGCCAGGGGGGTTCACCCCGCCACTTT. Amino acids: CASSLRGQGGSPRHF.

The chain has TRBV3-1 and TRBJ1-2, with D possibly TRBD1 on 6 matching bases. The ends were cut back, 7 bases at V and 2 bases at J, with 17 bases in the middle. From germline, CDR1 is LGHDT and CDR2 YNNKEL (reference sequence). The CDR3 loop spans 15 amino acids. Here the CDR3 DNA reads TGTGCCAGCACCCCCGGGACAAGGGGAAACTATGGCTACACCTTC. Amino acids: CASTPGTRGNYGYTF. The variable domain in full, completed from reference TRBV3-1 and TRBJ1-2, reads DTAVSQTPKYLVTQMGNDKSIKCEQNLGHDTMYWYKQDSKKFLKIMFSYNNKELIINETVPNRFSPKSPDKAHLNLHINSLELGDSAVYFCASTPGTRGNYGYTFGSGTRLTVV.

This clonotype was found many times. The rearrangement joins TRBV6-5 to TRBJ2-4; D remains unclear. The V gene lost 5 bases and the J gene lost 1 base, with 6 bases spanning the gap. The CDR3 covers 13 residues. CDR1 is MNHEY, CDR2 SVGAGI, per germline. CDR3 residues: CASSVEAKNIQYF. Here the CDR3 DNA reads TGTGCCAGCAGTGTCGAGGCCAAAAACATTCAGTACTTC.

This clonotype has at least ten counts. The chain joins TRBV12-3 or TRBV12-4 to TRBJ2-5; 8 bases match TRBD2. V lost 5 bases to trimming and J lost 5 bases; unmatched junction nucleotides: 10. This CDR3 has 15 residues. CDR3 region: CASSRTRGGRETQYF. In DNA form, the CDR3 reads TGTGCCAGCAGTAGAACTCGGGGGGGCCGGGAGACCCAGTACTTC.

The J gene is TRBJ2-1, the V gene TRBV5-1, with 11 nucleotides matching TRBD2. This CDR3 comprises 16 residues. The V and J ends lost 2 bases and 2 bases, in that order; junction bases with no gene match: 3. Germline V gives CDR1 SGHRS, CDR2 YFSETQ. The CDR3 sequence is CASSFSSGGPYNEQFF. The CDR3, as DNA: TGCGCCAGCAGCTTTTCTAGCGGGGGGCCCTACAATGAGCAGTTCTTC.

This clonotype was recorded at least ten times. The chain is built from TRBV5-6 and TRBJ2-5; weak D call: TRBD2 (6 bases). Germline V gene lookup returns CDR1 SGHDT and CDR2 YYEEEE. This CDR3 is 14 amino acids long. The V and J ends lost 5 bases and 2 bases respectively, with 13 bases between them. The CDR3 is CASRFGGFQETQYF. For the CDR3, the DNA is TGTGCCAGCAGGTTCGGGGGATTTCAAGAGACCCAGTACTTC.

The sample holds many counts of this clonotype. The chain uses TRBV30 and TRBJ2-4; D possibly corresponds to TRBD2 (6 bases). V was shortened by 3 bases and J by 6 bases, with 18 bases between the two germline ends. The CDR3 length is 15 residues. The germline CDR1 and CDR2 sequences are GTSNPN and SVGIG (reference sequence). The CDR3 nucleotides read TGTGCCTGGAGGGGCAGCCCGGGGGTTGGAAACATTCAGTACTTC. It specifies CAWRGSPGVGNIQYF.

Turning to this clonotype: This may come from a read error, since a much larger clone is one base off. CDR3 DNA: TGTGCCAGCAGCTTAGAACTAGCTGGGGTCCCAGATACGCAGTATTTT. This encodes CASSLELAGVPDTQYF. The genes are TRBV7-9 and TRBJ2-3; tentatively, D is TRBD2 (6 bases). V gave up 1 base and J gave up 4 bases, with 15 bases separating them. Per germline, CDR1 SEHNR and CDR2 FQNEAQ (reference sequence). This CDR3 contains 16 residues.

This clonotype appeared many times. The CDR3 reads CASSSPDRGAYEQYF. Written as DNA, the CDR3 is TGCGCCAGCAGCTCACCGGACAGGGGCGCCTACGAGCAGTACTTC. This chain uses TRBV5-1 with TRBJ2-7; 9 nucleotides match TRBD1. This CDR3 contains 15 residues. J was trimmed by 2 bases and V by 3 bases; bases with no gene match: 6. In germline, CDR1 is SGHRS, CDR2 YFSETQ.

The chain's CDR3 is CASSSTGTGRQPQHF. CDR3 DNA: TGTGCCAGCAGCTCAACCGGGACAGGGAGGCAGCCCCAGCATTTT. V usage is TRBV12-3 or TRBV12-4 and J usage is TRBJ1-5; 9 positions match TRBD1. The length of the CDR3 is 15 residues. V was pared by 6 bases and J by 7 bases, with 10 bases of the junction left unmatched.

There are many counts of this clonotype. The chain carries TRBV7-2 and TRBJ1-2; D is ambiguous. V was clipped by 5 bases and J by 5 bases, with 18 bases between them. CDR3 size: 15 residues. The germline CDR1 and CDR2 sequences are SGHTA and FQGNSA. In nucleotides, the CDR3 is TGTGCCAGCAGCCCACAATATCGGACGGTTTATGGCTACACCTTC. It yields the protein CASSPQYRTVYGYTF.

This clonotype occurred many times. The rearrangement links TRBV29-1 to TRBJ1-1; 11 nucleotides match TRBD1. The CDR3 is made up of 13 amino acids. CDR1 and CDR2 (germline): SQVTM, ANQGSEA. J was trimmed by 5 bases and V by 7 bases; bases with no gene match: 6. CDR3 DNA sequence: TGCAGCGCTGGACAGGGGGCAAGAACTGAAGCTTTCTTT. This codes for CSAGQGARTEAFF.

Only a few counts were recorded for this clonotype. Here the CDR3 reads CASSLMGGDFYNEQFF. CDR3 DNA: TGTGCCAGCAGCTTAATGGGGGGGGATTTTTACAATGAGCAGTTCTTC. V is TRBV7-9 and J is TRBJ2-1; TRBD2 matches 7 bases. The CDR3 has 16 residues. CDR1 is SEHNR and CDR2 is FQNEAQ in the germline V gene (reference sequence). With V trimmed by 2 bases and J by 4 bases, 8 bases remained unmatched.

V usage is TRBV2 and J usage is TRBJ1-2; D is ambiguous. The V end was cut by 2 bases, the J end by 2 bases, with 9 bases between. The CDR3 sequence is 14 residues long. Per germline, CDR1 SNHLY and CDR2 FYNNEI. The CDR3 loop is CASSEWGVNYGYTF. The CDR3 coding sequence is TGTGCCAGCAGTGAATGGGGAGTCAACTATGGCTACACCTTC.

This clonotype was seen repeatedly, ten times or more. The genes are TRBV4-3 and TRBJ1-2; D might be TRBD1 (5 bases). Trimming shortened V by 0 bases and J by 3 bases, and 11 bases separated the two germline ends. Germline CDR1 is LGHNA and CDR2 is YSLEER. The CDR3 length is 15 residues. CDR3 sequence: CASSQDRGGDYGYTF. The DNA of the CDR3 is TGCGCCAGCAGCCAAGATCGCGGGGGAGACTATGGCTACACCTTC.

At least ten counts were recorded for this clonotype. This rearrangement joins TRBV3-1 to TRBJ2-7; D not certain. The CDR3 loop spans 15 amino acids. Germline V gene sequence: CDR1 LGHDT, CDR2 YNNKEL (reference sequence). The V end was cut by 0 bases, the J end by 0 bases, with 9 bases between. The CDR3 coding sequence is TGTGCCAGCAGCCAAGAGGGTGTTGCCTCCTACGAGCAGTACTTC. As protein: CASSQEGVASYEQYF.

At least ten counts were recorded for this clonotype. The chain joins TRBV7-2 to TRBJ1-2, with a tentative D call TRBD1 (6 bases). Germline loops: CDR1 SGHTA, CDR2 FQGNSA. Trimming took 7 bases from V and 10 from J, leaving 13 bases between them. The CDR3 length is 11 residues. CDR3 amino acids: CASTRQVNYTF. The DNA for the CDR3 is TGTGCCAGCACGCGACAGGTGAACTACACCTTC. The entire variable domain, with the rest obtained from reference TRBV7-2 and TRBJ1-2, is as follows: GAGVSQSPSNKVTEKGKDVELRCDPISGHTALYWYRQSLGQGLEFLIYFQGNSAPDKSGLPSDRFSAERTGGSVSTLTIQRTQQEDSAVYLCASTRQVNYTFGSGTRLTVV.

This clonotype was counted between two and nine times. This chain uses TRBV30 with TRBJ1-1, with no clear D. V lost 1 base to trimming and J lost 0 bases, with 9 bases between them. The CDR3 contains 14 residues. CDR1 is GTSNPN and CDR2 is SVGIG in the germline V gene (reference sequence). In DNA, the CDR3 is TGTGCCTGGAGTGCCGACCTCATGAACACTGAAGCTTTCTTT. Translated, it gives CAWSADLMNTEAFF. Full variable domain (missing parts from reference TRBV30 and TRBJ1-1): SQTIHQWPATLVQPVGSPLSLECTVEGTSNPNLYWYRQAAGRGLQLLFYSVGIGQISSEVPQNLSASRPQDRQFILSSKKLLLSDSGFYLCAWSADLMNTEAFFGQGTRLTVV.

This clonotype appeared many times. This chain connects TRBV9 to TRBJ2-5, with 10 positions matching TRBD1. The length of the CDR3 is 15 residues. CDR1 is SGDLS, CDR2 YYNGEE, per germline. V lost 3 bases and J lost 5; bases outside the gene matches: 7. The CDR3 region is CASSAGTGASETQYF. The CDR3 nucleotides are TGTGCCAGCAGCGCGGGGACAGGGGCGTCGGAGACCCAGTACTTC.

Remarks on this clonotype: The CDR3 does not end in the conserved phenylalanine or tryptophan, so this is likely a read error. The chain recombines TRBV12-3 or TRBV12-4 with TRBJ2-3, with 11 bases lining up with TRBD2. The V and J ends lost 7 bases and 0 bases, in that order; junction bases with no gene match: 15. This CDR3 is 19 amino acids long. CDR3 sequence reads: CASTRFGLAGDTSTDTQYS. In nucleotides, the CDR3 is TGTGCCAGCACCAGATTCGGACTAGCGGGTGATACTAGCACAGATACGCAGTATTCT.

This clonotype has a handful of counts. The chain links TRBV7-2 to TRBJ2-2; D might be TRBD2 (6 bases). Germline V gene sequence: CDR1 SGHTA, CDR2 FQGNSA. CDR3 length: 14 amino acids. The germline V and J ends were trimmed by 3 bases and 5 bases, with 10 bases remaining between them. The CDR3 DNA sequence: TGTGCCAGCAGCTTCCCAGGACTAACCGGGGAGCTGTTTTTT. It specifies CASSFPGLTGELFF.

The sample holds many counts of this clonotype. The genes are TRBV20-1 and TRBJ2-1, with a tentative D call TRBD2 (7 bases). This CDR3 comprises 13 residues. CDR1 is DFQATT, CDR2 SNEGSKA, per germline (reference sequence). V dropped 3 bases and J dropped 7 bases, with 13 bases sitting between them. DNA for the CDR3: TGCAGTGCTAGTGCGGGGGCGAAAAATGAGCAGTTCTTC. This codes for CSASAGAKNEQFF.